The 30 T cell receptor beta chains below come from one sample, sequenced in a study of cytomegalovirus exposure and HLA in healthy donors. Data came from immunoSEQ multiplex PCR; TCRdb stores just in-frame clones and leaves some out. The sample records 90,000 to 110,000 clones, more than 85% being singletons. Sequenced: PBMCs. All receptors derive from a young woman in good health and CMV-seropositive.

J is TRBJ1-2 and V is TRBV30; D is uncertain. The germline V gene has CDR1 GTSNPN and CDR2 SVGIG (reference sequence). This CDR3 contains 14 residues. Trimming shortened V by 5 bases and J by 4 bases, and 17 bases separated the two germline ends. The CDR3 loop is CAWDPSGLAYGYTF. The DNA for the CDR3 is TGTGCCTGGGACCCTAGTGGCCTCGCCTATGGCTACACCTTC.

This clone was counted a single time. The rearrangement uses TRBV6-6 and TRBJ2-7; the match to TRBD2 covers 7 bases. The CDR3 is 16 residues long. Per the germline V gene, CDR1 is MNHNY and CDR2 is SVGAGI (reference sequence). Trimming at V came to 0 bases and at J to 2 bases, leaving 7 bases not matched to a gene. The CDR3 loop reads CASSYSPSGPTYEQYF. Here the CDR3 DNA reads TGTGCCAGCAGTTACTCCCCTAGCGGACCTACCTACGAGCAGTACTTC.

This clone has a handful of counts. This chain uses TRBV6-5 with TRBJ2-7; D is possibly TRBD2 (5 bases). CDR3 length: 15 amino acids. The V end lost 0 bases, the J end lost 1 base, and 10 bases lay between the germline ends. Germline CDR1 reads MNHEY; CDR2 reads SVGAGI. The CDR3 DNA is TGTGCCAGCAGTTACTCGAACAGCGGATCCTACGAGCAGTACTTC. It codes for CASSYSNSGSYEQYF.

The J gene is TRBJ2-3, the V gene TRBV4-1; TRBD1 might be the D (5 bases). The CDR3 loop spans 14 amino acids. V was pared by 4 bases and J by 2 bases, with 10 bases between. The V gene's germline CDR1 is MGHRA and CDR2 YSYEKL. CDR3 nucleotides: TGCGCCAGCAGCCCGACAGAGAACACAGATACGCAGTATTTT. It is translated as CASSPTENTDTQYF.

CDR3 nucleotides: TGTGCCAGCAGCGTGCCCGGGACAGTATATAATTCACCCCTCCACTTT. It is translated as CASSVPGTVYNSPLHF. The chain recombines TRBV11-2 with TRBJ1-6, with 7 bases aligning to TRBD1. Trimming at V came to 5 bases and at J to 4 bases, leaving 8 bases not matched to a gene. This CDR3 is built from 16 residues. CDR1 is SGHAT, CDR2 FQNNGV, per germline.

The chain employs TRBV5-1 and TRBJ2-2, with D tentatively TRBD2 (6 bases). Germline loops: CDR1 SGHRS, CDR2 YFSETQ. This CDR3 is built from 12 residues. The V end was cut by 5 bases, the J end by 8 bases, with 10 bases between. In nucleotides, the CDR3 is TGCGCCAGCAGTCGGGGGAAGGGGGAGCTGTTTTTT. Translated, it gives CASSRGKGELFF.

This clone appeared once. V usage is TRBV11-2 and J usage is TRBJ2-7, with TRBD2 matching over 10 bases. V was clipped by 2 bases and J by 2 bases; unmatched bases: 3. This CDR3 contains 15 residues. Germline V gene data show CDR1 as SGHAT and CDR2 as FQNNGV. The CDR3 is CASSLLAGATYEQYF. The CDR3 DNA reads as TGTGCCAGCAGCTTACTAGCGGGAGCTACCTACGAGCAGTACTTC.

This sequence joins TRBV2 and TRBJ1-5, with D perhaps matching TRBD1 (5 bases). The V end lost 7 bases, the J end lost 3 bases, and 13 bases lay between the germline ends. The CDR3 spans 14 residues. Germline V gene data show CDR1 as SNHLY and CDR2 as FYNNEI. The CDR3 loop reads CASKKGVNNQPQHF. The CDR3 DNA reads TGTGCCAGCAAAAAAGGGGTAAACAATCAGCCCCAGCATTTT.

The rearrangement uses TRBV7-2 and TRBJ2-2; a possible D gene is TRBD2 (6 bases). Germline values: CDR1 SGHTA, CDR2 FQGNSA. The CDR3 length is 17 residues. V shed 3 bases and J shed 1 base, with 15 bases lying between them. CDR3 in amino acids: CASSFLWASENTGELFF. The CDR3 DNA follows: TGTGCCAGCAGCTTCCTTTGGGCTAGCGAGAACACCGGGGAGCTGTTTTTT.

The chain is built from TRBV28 and TRBJ1-6, with a tentative D call TRBD1 (6 bases). Germline V lookup: CDR1 MDHEN, CDR2 SYDVKM. V was cut by 3 bases and J by 6 bases, with 9 bases left in between. The CDR3 runs to 14 residues. The CDR3 DNA is TGTGCCAGCAGTTTGGGACAAATTAATTCACCCCTCCACTTT. This gives the protein CASSLGQINSPLHF.

Concerning this clone: The sample has other DNA sequences that encode this CDR3 too. The chain couples TRBV18 to TRBJ1-4; D remains ambiguous. Between the trimmed V and J ends, which lost 2 bases and 0 bases, there was a span of 7 bases. Germline CDR1 and CDR2: KGHSH and LQKENI. The CDR3 is 15 residues long. The CDR3 DNA is TGTGCCAGCTCACCAAGCGGCGCAACTAATGAAAAACTGTTTTTT. It codes for CASSPSGATNEKLFF.

The V gene is TRBV28, the J gene TRBJ2-2, with 10 bases fitting TRBD2. The CDR3 loop spans 15 amino acids. Germline lookup yields CDR1 MDHEN and CDR2 SYDVKM. Trimming took 6 bases from V and 5 from J; bases not matched to a gene: 6. As DNA, the CDR3 is TGTGCCAGCAGGGTTCAGCGGGGGGGGACCGGGGAGCTGTTTTTT. Protein product: CASRVQRGGTGELFF.

This chain connects TRBV6-5 to TRBJ1-6; a weak D match, TRBD1 (6 bases). Trimming cost V 4 bases and J 5 bases, with 15 bases left between them. Per germline, CDR1 MNHEY and CDR2 SVGAGI. The length of the CDR3 is 16 residues. CDR3 nucleotide sequence: TGTGCCAGCAGTTCGACAGGAGTTTTCCATAATTCACCCCTCCACTTT. Its translation is CASSSTGVFHNSPLHF.

The chain has TRBV6-1 and TRBJ1-5; D perhaps matches TRBD1 (5 bases). V was cut by 8 bases and J by 4 bases, with 15 bases left in between. The CDR3 extends over 14 amino acids. CDR1 is MNHNS and CDR2 is SASEGT in the germline V gene. As DNA, the CDR3 is TGTGCCAGCGCCGCCAAGGGGAATAATCAGCCCCAGCATTTT. Translated: CASAAKGNNQPQHF.

The gene calls are TRBV6-6 and TRBJ2-1, with TRBD2 as a possible D gene (5 bases). The V end was cut by 0 bases, the J end by 7 bases, with 13 bases between. The CDR3 runs 15 residues. Germline V lookup: CDR1 MNHNY, CDR2 SVGAGI (reference sequence). The CDR3 reads CASSYSNSGGNEQFF. The CDR3 coding sequence is TGTGCCAGCAGTTACTCGAATTCGGGCGGGAATGAGCAGTTCTTC.

J is TRBJ2-7 and V is TRBV5-1; D gene ambiguous. The ends were cut back, 2 bases at V and 0 bases at J, with 9 bases in the middle. The CDR3 is 14 residues long. Germline loops: CDR1 SGHRS, CDR2 YFSETQ. CDR3 region: CASSLSRSSYEQYF. As DNA, the CDR3 is TGCGCCAGCAGCTTAAGTCGGAGCTCCTACGAGCAGTACTTC. The complete variable domain, with remaining parts taken from reference TRBV5-1 and TRBJ2-7, reads KAGVTQTPRYLIKTRGQQVTLSCSPISGHRSVSWYQQTPGQGLQFLFEYFSETQRNKGNFPGRFSGRQFSNSRSEMNVSTLELGDSALYLCASSLSRSSYEQYFGPGTRLTVT.

Turning to this clone: Compared with germline, one end of the junction differs, possibly owing to a read error. This chain joins TRBV30 and TRBJ2-3, with 9 bases aligning to TRBD2. The CDR3 loop spans 15 amino acids. Germline V CDR1 and CDR2: GTSNPN, SVGIG (reference sequence). CDR3 nucleotide sequence: TGTGCCTGGAGTATTAGCGGGGGATCCACAGGTACGCAGTATTTT. It encodes CAWSISGGSTGTQYF.

The gene calls are TRBV6-5 and TRBJ2-2, with 9 positions matching TRBD2. The ends lost 6 bases at V and 9 bases at J; junction bases unmatched: 11. Looked up from germline, CDR1 is MNHEY and CDR2 is SVGAGI. The CDR3 is 15 residues long. Here the CDR3 DNA reads TGTGCCAGCAGCCCTGAGGGGACTAGCTTTAGGGAGCTGTTTTTT. This encodes CASSPEGTSFRELFF.

This sequence joins TRBV19 and TRBJ1-4, with D uncertain. Germline V gene lookup returns CDR1 LNHDA and CDR2 SQIVND (reference sequence). Trimming took 5 bases from V and 6 from J, leaving 16 bases between them. This CDR3 is 15 amino acids long. The DNA of the CDR3 is TGTGCCAGTAGTTTAGCGGAGGGTAACGATGAAAAACTGTTTTTT. It yields the protein CASSLAEGNDEKLFF.

V gene TRBV30 combines with J gene TRBJ1-5; no reliable D call. Looked up from germline, CDR1 is GTSNPN and CDR2 is SVGIG (reference sequence). There are 13 residues in the CDR3. The V end was cut by 1 base, the J end by 5 bases, with 9 bases between. The chain's CDR3 is CAWSGGLHQPQHF. CDR3 in DNA: TGTGCCTGGAGTGGAGGGCTCCATCAGCCCCAGCATTTT.

J is TRBJ2-2 and V is TRBV5-1; no firm D call. There are 15 residues in the CDR3. V lost 1 base and J lost 4, with 11 bases in between. Germline CDR1 and CDR2: SGHRS and YFSETQ. DNA for the CDR3: TGCGCCAGCAGCTTGATTCGGGTCGGCACCGGGGAGCTGTTTTTT. As protein: CASSLIRVGTGELFF.

The rearrangement uses TRBV9 and TRBJ1-4; D unresolved. CDR3 size: 15 residues. Trimming stripped 2 bases from V and 0 bases from J, with 8 bases between. Germline assignment: CDR1 SGDLS and CDR2 YYNGEE. The CDR3 coding sequence is TGTGCCAGCAGCGTGAACTTCGCAACTAATGAAAAACTGTTTTTT. Its protein product is CASSVNFATNEKLFF.

This chain connects TRBV7-9 to TRBJ1-4, with D uncertain. Germline lookup yields CDR1 SEHNR and CDR2 FQNEAQ (reference sequence). CDR3 size: 13 residues. V lost 1 base and J lost 10, with 10 bases in between. CDR3 nucleotide sequence: TGTGCCAGCAGCTTAGAGCAGGTTGGAAAACTGTTTTTT. It specifies CASSLEQVGKLFF.

This chain uses TRBV15 with TRBJ2-7; 8 bases are shared with TRBD2. J lost 0 bases, V lost 0 bases, and 1 base had no gene match. The germline gives CDR1 LNHNV, CDR2 YYDKDF (reference sequence). The CDR3 spans 15 residues. CDR3 DNA: TGTGCCACCAGCAGAGAGGCGGGAGGCTCCTACGAGCAGTACTTC. Translating gives CATSREAGGSYEQYF.

The V call is TRBV5-4, the J call TRBJ2-2; 11 bases match TRBD2. The CDR3 loop spans 17 amino acids. Germline-derived CDR1 and CDR2 are SGHNT and YYREEE (reference sequence). J was trimmed by 5 bases and V by 3 bases; bases with no gene match: 9. The CDR3 here is CASSWRLAGGGTGELFF. The CDR3 region has the DNA TGTGCCAGCAGCTGGAGGCTAGCGGGAGGTGGGACCGGGGAGCTGTTTTTT.

The chain uses TRBV7-9 and TRBJ1-2; perhaps TRBD1 as D (6 bases). Germline V gene lookup returns CDR1 SEHNR and CDR2 FQNEAQ (reference sequence). This CDR3 contains 15 residues. Trimming took 5 bases from V and 8 from J, leaving 21 bases between them. The chain's CDR3 is CASSPRQARVEGYTF. CDR3 sequence (DNA): TGTGCCAGCAGCCCCAGACAGGCCCGGGTAGAAGGCTACACCTTC.

The chain links TRBV5-6 to TRBJ1-1, with TRBD1 matching over 7 bases. The CDR3 is 16 amino acids. J gave up 1 base and V 4 bases, and 10 bases lay outside the gene matches. The germline V gene has CDR1 SGHDT and CDR2 YYEEEE. The CDR3 nucleotides are TGTGCCAGCAGCCTCTACCGGGGACAGAGGAACACTGAAGCTTTCTTT. Its protein product is CASSLYRGQRNTEAFF. Using reference TRBV5-6 and TRBJ1-1 for the parts outside the CDR3, the full variable domain is DAGVTQSPTHLIKTRGQQVTLRCSPKSGHDTVSWYQQALGQGPQFIFQYYEEEERQRGNFPDRFSGHQFPNYSSELNVNALLLGDSALYLCASSLYRGQRNTEAFFGQGTRLTVV.

The rearrangement links TRBV19 to TRBJ1-6; the match to TRBD1 covers 7 bases. CDR3 length: 17 amino acids. Germline CDR1 and CDR2: LNHDA and SQIVND (reference sequence). Losses at the gene ends were 5 bases for V and 9 bases for J; bases not matched to a gene: 16. CDR3 residues: CASSFQQGGAGGSPLHF. CDR3 DNA sequence: TGTGCCAGTAGTTTCCAGCAAGGGGGCGCGGGCGGTTCACCCCTCCACTTT.

The chain employs TRBV28 and TRBJ2-7; 10 nucleotides line up with TRBD1. Germline CDR1 reads MDHEN; CDR2 reads SYDVKM. With V trimmed by 4 bases and J by 4 bases, 7 bases remained unmatched. There are 15 residues in the CDR3. CDR3 DNA: TGTGCCAGCAGTTCATTTCGACAGGGGGCGTACGAGCAGTACTTC. Translated, it gives CASSSFRQGAYEQYF.

The V and J genes are TRBV29-1 and TRBJ2-1; TRBD1 is a possible D gene (5 bases). The CDR3 extends over 14 amino acids. V was cut by 7 bases and J by 4 bases, with 17 bases left in between. Germline values: CDR1 SQVTM, CDR2 ANQGSEA. The CDR3 bases are TGCAGCGCCCAGCACAGGATTCAATACAATGAGCAGTTCTTC. Translated, it gives CSAQHRIQYNEQFF.